Shown below are 12 T cell receptor beta chains from a single sample sequenced in a study of blood T cells in healthy people across ages. The second PCR ran about 6 to 12 cycles with a sample-barcoded 5' primer and J-beta primers. TCRdb reprocessed the 5' RACE reads with MiXCR, giving one entry per CDR3 protein. The sample has around 1.5 million distinct CDR3 sequences, around 39% seen once. The sample was blood. The receptors originated from a woman younger than 30 in good health.

The DNA for the CDR3 is TGTGCCAGCAGCTTGGACTTTCTGGATACGCAGTATTTT. Protein: CASSLDFLDTQYF. The rearrangement joins TRBV7-2 to TRBJ2-3; a weak D match, TRBD2 (5 bases). Trimming removed 3 bases from V and 6 bases from J, with 10 bases in between. Per germline, CDR1 SGHTA and CDR2 FQGNSA. The length of the CDR3 is 13 residues.

There are a few counts of this clonotype. The chain uses TRBV14 and TRBJ2-1, with D maybe TRBD1 (6 bases). Trimming removed 4 bases from V and 1 base from J, with 17 bases in between. The CDR3 is made up of 17 amino acids. The germline V gene encodes CDR1 SGHDN and CDR2 FVKESK. This CDR3 reads CASSPGPQRGSYNEQFF. The CDR3 DNA sequence: TGTGCCAGCAGCCCGGGACCCCAAAGGGGGTCCTACAATGAGCAGTTCTTC.

This clonotype has just a few counts. This chain uses TRBV14 with TRBJ2-7; 8 bases agree with TRBD1. Germline V lookup: CDR1 SGHDN, CDR2 FVKESK. The CDR3 length is 16 residues. V was clipped by 0 bases and J by 2 bases; unmatched bases: 6. The chain's CDR3 is CASSQDGQGWPYEQYF. In DNA form, the CDR3 reads TGTGCCAGCAGCCAAGATGGACAGGGATGGCCCTACGAGCAGTACTTC. Full variable domain (remainder filled in from reference TRBV14 and TRBJ2-7): EAGVTQFPSHSVIEKGQTVTLRCDPISGHDNLYWYRRVMGKEIKFLLHFVKESKQDESGMPNNRFLAERTGGTYSTLKVQPAELEDSGVYFCASSQDGQGWPYEQYFGPGTRLTVT.

This clonotype was found a few times. This chain uses TRBV12-3 or TRBV12-4 with TRBJ2-7; 12 nucleotides match TRBD1. The CDR3 extends over 14 amino acids. J was trimmed by 4 bases and V by 6 bases; bases with no gene match: 4. In nucleotides, the CDR3 is TGTGCCAGCAGAACGGGACAGGGGGCTTACGAGCAGTACTTC. Translating it yields CASRTGQGAYEQYF.

This chain uses TRBV20-1 with TRBJ2-1, with 10 bases fitting TRBD2. Looked up from germline, CDR1 is DFQATT and CDR2 is SNEGSKA (reference sequence). Germline trimming cut 0 bases from V and 9 bases from J; bases unmatched to any gene: 5. This CDR3 is built from 14 residues. The CDR3 reads CSARDRLAGGEQFF. CDR3 DNA: TGCAGTGCTAGAGATCGGTTAGCGGGAGGTGAGCAGTTCTTC.

This rearrangement joins TRBV29-1 to TRBJ2-7, with D unclear. There are 12 residues in the CDR3. Between the trimmed V and J ends, which lost 4 bases and 9 bases, there was a span of 16 bases. Germline V gives CDR1 SQVTM, CDR2 ANQGSEA. CDR3: CSVVISQSGQYF. The CDR3 DNA follows: TGCAGCGTTGTAATCTCCCAATCAGGGCAGTACTTC.

This clonotype was seen only a few times. The V and J genes are TRBV20-1 and TRBJ2-5; 10 bases align to TRBD1. J gave up 1 base and V 2 bases, and 1 base lay outside the gene matches. This CDR3 spans 14 amino acids. Germline lookup yields CDR1 DFQATT and CDR2 SNEGSKA (reference sequence). The CDR3 spells CSARWDRGQETQYF. The DNA for the CDR3 is TGCAGTGCTAGATGGGACAGGGGCCAAGAGACCCAGTACTTC.

This chain links TRBV7-9 with TRBJ2-4; TRBD1 might be the D (6 bases). Trimming left V 5 bases short and J 2 bases short, with 16 bases between. Germline CDR1 SEHNR, CDR2 FQNEAQ (reference sequence). CDR3 length equals 16 residues. The CDR3 DNA reads as TGTGCCAGCAGCCCGACCTTAACAGGGACCAAAAACATTCAGTACTTC. This translates into CASSPTLTGTKNIQYF. Supplemented by reference TRBV7-9 and TRBJ2-4, the full variable domain reads DTGVSQNPRHKITKRGQNVTFRCDPISEHNRLYWYRQTLGQGPEFLTYFQNEAQLEKSRLLSDRFSAERPKGSFSTLEIQRTEQGDSAMYLCASSPTLTGTKNIQYFGAGTRLSVL.

V is TRBV30 and J is TRBJ2-7, with D possibly TRBD2 on 6 matching bases. The V gene lost 1 base and the J gene lost 6 bases, with 13 bases spanning the gap. This CDR3 region has 13 residues. The germline gives CDR1 GTSNPN, CDR2 SVGIG (reference sequence). CDR3 nucleotide sequence: TGTGCCTGGAGTGCCGAGACTAGTCGCGAGCAGTACTTC. As protein: CAWSAETSREQYF.

The V gene is TRBV12-5, the J gene TRBJ2-1, with D hard to call. Trimming removed 2 bases at V and 5 bases at J, with 10 bases between. The CDR3 runs 14 residues. The germline gives CDR1 LGHNT, CDR2 FRNRAP. CDR3 sequence reads: CASGLFANDNEQFF. The CDR3 DNA reads as TGTGCTAGTGGTTTGTTCGCTAATGACAATGAGCAGTTCTTC.

The table lists this clonotype with many counts. The V gene is TRBV7-6, the J gene TRBJ2-1, with TRBD2 matching 13 bases. J was trimmed by 8 bases and V by 6 bases; bases with no gene match: 10. Germline V CDR1 and CDR2: SGHVS, FNYEAQ. CDR3 length equals 16 residues. Written as DNA, the CDR3 is TGTGCCAGCAGTCATTATAGGACTAGCGGGGGTTATGAGCAGTTCTTC. Translated, it gives CASSHYRTSGGYEQFF.

As concerns this clonotype: A much more abundant neighbour one base away suggests this may be a read error. The chain employs TRBV6-2 or TRBV6-3 and TRBJ1-2; D perhaps matches TRBD1 (5 bases). Germline V lookup: CDR1 MNHEY, CDR2 SVGEGT. The CDR3 is 15 residues long. With 0 bases removed from V and 2 bases from J, the gap between germline ends came to 10 bases. The CDR3, as DNA: TGTGCCAGCAGTTACTCGAAGACAGCCAACTATGGCTACACCTTC. Translating gives CASSYSKTANYGYTF.